This TCR beta chain was identified in a study of early T cells in non-severe SARS-CoV-2 infection. Study-level background: Bulk RNA isolated from unsorted whole blood underwent sequencing; chains were not paired. Study-wide points: VDJdb-based matching was biased toward anti-spike CD8 responses and missed private and CD4 specificities.

In this sample, this clonotype turned up many times. The antigen is undetermined. The CDR3 consists of 12 residues. Per germline, CDR1 MNHEY and CDR2 SVGEGT. V lost 3 bases and J 8 bases, leaving 10 bases between the germline ends. Unique molecular identifiers were added to individual cDNA molecules. Each CDR3 protein gets one entry after TCRdb re-called the 5' RACE reads with MiXCR. Of 55,000 to 65,000 distinct CDR3 sequences listed, 8.5% to 10% were seen once; the top ten hold around 17%. The source material was whole blood. The receptor was derived from an adult who was a healthcare worker with PCR-confirmed SARS-CoV-2 infection or an uninfected control (not recorded which). The rearrangement links TRBV6-2 or TRBV6-3 to TRBJ1-2; unclear D gene. This CDR3 is CASSYGFEGYTF. The CDR3 nucleotides are TGTGCCAGCAGTTATGGTTTCGAGGGCTACACCTTC.